This T cell receptor (beta chain) comes out of a study of regulatory T cells in long-lasting Graves disease. Study findings and constraints: Examination was confined to peripheral blood, excluding thyroid tissue. Shared public clonotypes totalled around 2,900 in persistent patients, compared with roughly 970 in new patients. Persistent disease samples used TRBV28, TRBJ1-2 and TRBJ2-5 preferentially.

Remarks on this clonotype: The antigen is not known.

As to time point: persistent/refractory GD, antithyroid drugs over 5 years with positive TRAb. Researchers made the TCR library from RNA that was extracted from PBMCs. iRepertoire HTBI primers and Arm-PCR of CDR3 regions built TCR beta libraries. Original methodology: 60 or so TRBV and 11 to 15 TRBJ segments were identified across samples. TCRdb processed the multiplex PCR reads anew with MiXCR; each CDR3 protein has one entry. These V and J calls derive from TCRdb rather than the authors' analysis. The table has approximately 440,000 distinct CDR3 sequences, 23% seen once. CDR3 length: 12 amino acids. V dropped 8 bases and J dropped 2 bases, with 7 bases sitting between them. In germline, CDR1 is SEHNR, CDR2 FQNEAQ (reference sequence).

This chain uses TRBV7-9 with TRBJ1-5; D ambiguous. Sequences were derived from peripheral blood mononuclear cells (PBMCs), sampled when the disease was refractory, from a patient treated with antithyroid drugs. The sequence came from a female donor with Graves disease. The CDR3 bases are TGTGCCAGCGGGGTGGGCAATCAGCCCCAGCATTTT. Protein sequence: CASGVGNQPQHF.